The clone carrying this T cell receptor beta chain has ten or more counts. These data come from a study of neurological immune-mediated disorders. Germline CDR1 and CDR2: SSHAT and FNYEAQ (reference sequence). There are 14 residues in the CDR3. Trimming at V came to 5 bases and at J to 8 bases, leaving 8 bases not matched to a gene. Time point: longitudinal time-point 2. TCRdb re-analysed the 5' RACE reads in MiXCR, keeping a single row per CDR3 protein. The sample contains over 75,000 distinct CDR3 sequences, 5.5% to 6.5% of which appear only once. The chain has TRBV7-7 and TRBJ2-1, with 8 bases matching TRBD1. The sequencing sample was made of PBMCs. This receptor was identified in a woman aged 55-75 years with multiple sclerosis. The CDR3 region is CASSPDRVSDEQFF. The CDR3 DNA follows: TGTGCCAGCAGCCCGGACAGGGTTTCGGATGAGCAGTTCTTC.